The T cell receptor beta chain under discussion was sequenced for a study of blood T cell repertoires in COVID-19. Overall study context: Samples taken during acute and convalescent COVID-19 were collected in the United States, Italy and Spain. The cDNA or gDNA used as material had been derived from T cells, B-cell-depleted T cells, or PBMCs.

Per the study methods: Estimates of nucleated cell counts were drawn from the amplification of reference gene primers. The data were produced by immunoSEQ multiplex PCR, yet TCRdb's version contains in-frame clones alone and is incomplete. V and J calls and clone size follow that table, whereas D and trimming were derived from the DNA. Among around 190,000 clones listed, 89% were seen once. There are 13 residues in the CDR3. Germline V gene data show CDR1 as KGHSH and CDR2 as LQKENI. Trimming removed 4 bases at V and 2 bases at J, with 9 bases between. The specimen was peripheral blood. The chain uses TRBV18 and TRBJ2-7; no reliable D call. This TCR was sampled from a man aged 18 to 30 who had recovered from COVID-19. This chain's CDR3 is CASSLVLAYEQYF. For the CDR3, the DNA is TGTGCCAGCTCACTAGTTTTGGCCTACGAGCAGTACTTC.